This TCR beta chain was identified during a study of cytomegalovirus exposure and HLA in healthy donors. Of note for this clone: Its matching antigen is unknown.

Study observations and caveats: Later findings reportedly placed an Asian-associated ancestry cluster below the 666-donor mean for N-insertions. A few CMV-associated chains were confirmed in vitro to be specific for CMV antigens. Reported performance of the classifier showed diagnosis of cytomegalovirus status with high specificity and sensitivity.

The V end was cut by 4 bases, the J end by 3 bases, with 10 bases between. Germline assignment: CDR1 LGHNA and CDR2 YNFKEQ. This CDR3 spans 13 amino acids. Amplification used 60 Vbeta primers and 13 Jbeta primers. In the authors' methods: A follow-up analysis tallied about 80 million unique TCR beta chains, roughly 9.9 million shared. Data came from immunoSEQ multiplex PCR; TCRdb stores just in-frame clones and leaves some out. That table is the source of V, J and clone size, and D and trimming were worked out from the DNA. The sample lists some 100,000 clones, 75% to 85% seen once, with less than 3.5% in the top ten.

The origin of this receptor is a male donor in good health and CMV-seropositive. J is TRBJ2-7 and V is TRBV4-2, with D possibly TRBD1 on 6 matching bases. The sample taken for sequencing was PBMCs. The CDR3 protein is CASSPTQGYEQYF. The CDR3 DNA follows: TGTGCCAGCAGCCCTACACAGGGCTACGAGCAGTACTTC.